This T cell receptor beta chain was sequenced during a study of blood T cell repertoires in COVID-19. This clone was picked up a small number of times. This CDR3 has 15 amino acids. With V trimmed by 5 bases and J by 1 base, 5 bases remained unmatched. Per the germline V gene, CDR1 is MNHEY and CDR2 is SVGEGT. Using immunoSEQ multiplex PCR, the repertoire was profiled, and TCRdb retains in-frame clones only, with some absent. Seen here are fewer than 8,500 clones, 80% to 90% observed once, and the top ten hold roughly a tenth. The sequenced sample was peripheral blood. This clonotype was sampled from a man aged 70 or older with active COVID-19. The V call is TRBV6-2 or TRBV6-3, the J call TRBJ2-7; TRBD1 matches at 10 bases. CDR3 sequence reads: CASSRPGQGSYEQYF. The DNA for the CDR3 is TGTGCCAGCAGTCGACCGGGACAGGGGTCCTACGAGCAGTACTTC.